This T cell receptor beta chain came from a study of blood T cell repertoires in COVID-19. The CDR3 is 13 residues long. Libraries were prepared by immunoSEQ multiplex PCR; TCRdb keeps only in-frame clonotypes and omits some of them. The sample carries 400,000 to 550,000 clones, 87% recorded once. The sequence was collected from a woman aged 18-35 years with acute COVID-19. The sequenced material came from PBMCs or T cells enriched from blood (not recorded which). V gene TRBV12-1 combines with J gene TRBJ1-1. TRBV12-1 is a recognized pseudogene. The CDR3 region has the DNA TGTGCCAGAGTGCATCGGGTCAACACTGAAGCTTTCTTT. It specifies CARVHRVNTEAFF.